The clone carrying this T cell receptor (beta chain) was counted between two and nine times. Its target is not known. CD4+ T cells that had been cultured provided DNA sequenced with the Oncomine TCR Beta short-read assay. TCRdb itself ran the PCR reads through MiXCR, one entry per CDR3 protein. The table lists roughly 15,000 distinct CDR3 sequences, around 60% of them singletons. Indicated treatment: roughly ten-day PBMC culture with coronavirus spike peptide pools or control peptides (ViraFEST assay). Antigen-specific T cell expansion with peptide pools preceded TCR sequencing in the ViraFEST approach. The CDR3 spans 14 residues. Germline V CDR1 and CDR2: SNHLY, FYNNEI. V was pared by 4 bases and J by 4 bases, with 13 bases between. This entry comes from a study of vaccination and CD4 T cells after COVID-19. In the study overall: Post-vaccination samples were procured at a median of 72 days following dose two (range 14 to 241).

Study-level results: The great majority, 304 of 307 vaccine-specific clones, proved spike mono-reactive in convalescent patients. Reactive clonotype counts went from median roughly 19 after infection to roughly 40 after vaccination, nonsignificantly.

The gene calls are TRBV2 and TRBJ1-1; TRBD1 is a possible D gene (5 bases). The TCR was taken from a human donor who had recovered from COVID-19. The sample was CD4+ T cells from blood, cultured in vitro. This CDR3 reads CASSGREGFTEAFF. In DNA form, the CDR3 reads TGTGCCAGCAGTGGCAGGGAGGGATTCACTGAAGCTTTCTTT.